The next 13 T cell receptor beta chains were all read from a single sample in a study of T cell responses to AZD1222 COVID-19 vaccine. Clones were read by immunoSEQ multiplex PCR, and TCRdb kept only the in-frame ones, dropping some. The sample shows some 130,000 clones, 93% of them seen only once. Material: peripheral blood, obtained on day 0 of AZD1222 vaccination. The receptors shown here come from an adult in good health.

The chain recombines TRBV6-1 with TRBJ2-1; D tentatively fits TRBD1 or TRBD2 (5 bases each). The germline gives CDR1 MNHNS, CDR2 SASEGT. This CDR3 is 15 amino acids long. Between the trimmed V and J ends, which lost 3 bases and 4 bases, there was a span of 13 bases. CDR3 amino acids: CASSEQGARYNEQFF. Written as DNA, the CDR3 is TGTGCCAGCAGTGAGCAGGGAGCGCGGTACAATGAGCAGTTCTTC.

The chain is built from TRBV7-3 and TRBJ1-2; D is ambiguous. CDR3 size: 13 residues. Germline V gives CDR1 SGHTA, CDR2 FQGTGA. The V end was cut by 1 base, the J end by 5 bases, with 8 bases between. This CDR3 is CASSLIGMYGYTF. The DNA of the CDR3 is TGTGCCAGCAGCTTAATCGGAATGTATGGCTACACCTTC.

The V and J genes are TRBV15 and TRBJ2-2, with D tentatively TRBD1 (5 bases). Trimming removed 0 bases at V and 3 bases at J, with 8 bases between. The CDR3 loop spans 15 amino acids. The germline gives CDR1 LNHNV, CDR2 YYDKDF (reference sequence). CDR3 protein: CATSRDRVDTGELFF. In DNA form, the CDR3 reads TGTGCCACCAGCAGAGACAGGGTTGACACCGGGGAGCTGTTTTTT. Full variable domain (outside the CDR3, taken from reference TRBV15 and TRBJ2-2): DAMVIQNPRYQVTQFGKPVTLSCSQTLNHNVMYWYQQKSSQAPKLLFHYYDKDFNNEADTPDNFQSRRPNTSFCFLDIRSPGLGDTAMYLCATSRDRVDTGELFFGEGSRLTVL.

The V gene is TRBV30, the J gene TRBJ1-2, with D unclear. The CDR3 is 15 residues long. V was pared by 1 base and J by 0 bases, with 12 bases between. Per germline, CDR1 GTSNPN and CDR2 SVGIG (reference sequence). CDR3 protein: CAWSGGVGANYGYTF. The CDR3 nucleotides read TGTGCCTGGAGTGGCGGGGTTGGCGCTAACTATGGCTACACCTTC.

The J gene is TRBJ1-1, the V gene TRBV27, with D possibly TRBD1 on 5 matching bases. The CDR3 runs 16 residues. The germline CDR1 and CDR2 sequences are MNHEY and SMNVEV (reference sequence). Trimming stripped 1 base from V and 7 bases from J, with 19 bases between. As DNA, the CDR3 is TGTGCCAGCAGTTTATTACCCCAGGGTTGGCAAGGTGAAGCTTTCTTT. Translated: CASSLLPQGWQGEAFF.

The rearrangement joins TRBV4-2 to TRBJ1-2, with D unresolved. Germline CDR1 and CDR2: LGHNA and YNFKEQ. This CDR3 region has 13 residues. The V gene lost 0 bases and the J gene lost 5 bases, with 7 bases spanning the gap. Here the CDR3 reads CASSQEWSYGYTF. The DNA for the CDR3 is TGTGCCAGCAGCCAAGAATGGTCTTATGGCTACACCTTC.

This clone was recorded once. The chain links TRBV6-6 to TRBJ2-1; the D call may be TRBD1 or TRBD2 (6 bases each). Trimming left V 4 bases short and J 3 bases short, with 13 bases between. The CDR3 spans 15 residues. CDR1 MNHNY and CDR2 SVGAGI come from the germline V gene (reference sequence). CDR3 in DNA: TGTGCCAGCAGTTTTGGGGGGCCAGGCTACAATGAGCAGTTCTTC. Protein sequence: CASSFGGPGYNEQFF.

The rearrangement uses TRBV24-1 and TRBJ2-4, with a weak D call TRBD1 (5 bases). The CDR3 has 14 amino acids. V dropped 5 bases and J dropped 2 bases, with 9 bases sitting between them. Looked up from germline, CDR1 is KGHDR and CDR2 is SFDVKD. This CDR3 is CATSGPDTKNIQYF. The DNA of the CDR3 is TGTGCCACCAGTGGTCCGGACACCAAAAACATTCAGTACTTC.

The chain employs TRBV24-1 and TRBJ2-7, with 12 nucleotides matching TRBD2. Unmatched junction bases numbered 3, after V lost 4 bases and J lost 3 bases. Germline values: CDR1 KGHDR, CDR2 SFDVKD. The CDR3 sequence is 15 residues long. The CDR3 DNA follows: TGTGCCACCAGTGACCAGACTAGCGGGAGCTACGAGCAGTACTTC. This encodes CATSDQTSGSYEQYF.

The rearrangement joins TRBV9 to TRBJ2-2; D is unresolved. The CDR3 runs 13 residues. Per germline, CDR1 SGDLS and CDR2 YYNGEE. Trimming took 3 bases from V and 7 from J, leaving 10 bases between them. CDR3 bases: TGTGCCAGCAGCGCCGGGCCGGACGGGGAGCTGTTTTTT. This codes for CASSAGPDGELFF.

The chain recombines TRBV27 with TRBJ1-2; 10 bases line up with TRBD1. The V gene end was trimmed by 4 bases and the J gene end by 4 bases; junction bases not matched to a gene: 6. The CDR3 is 15 amino acids. CDR1 is MNHEY, CDR2 SMNVEV, per germline (reference sequence). As DNA, the CDR3 is TGTGCCAGCAGTTCGACAGGGGGCCGACCCTATGGCTACACCTTC. Its protein is CASSSTGGRPYGYTF.

This clone was observed a single time. The rearrangement joins TRBV6-1 to TRBJ2-3; D is unresolved. This CDR3 region has 14 residues. The V gene lost 3 bases and the J gene lost 0 bases, with 7 bases spanning the gap. Germline assignment: CDR1 MNHNS and CDR2 SASEGT. The CDR3 nucleotides read TGTGCCAGCAGTGACCCGGTTAGCACAGATACGCAGTATTTT. Its protein is CASSDPVSTDTQYF.

This clone was recorded only once. This chain links TRBV6-2 or TRBV6-3 with TRBJ2-1, with TRBD2 matching 8 bases. The germline V gene encodes CDR1 MNHEY and CDR2 SVGEGT. This CDR3 has 16 amino acids. With V trimmed by 2 bases and J by 4 bases, 7 bases remained unmatched. The CDR3: CASSYAGGLRYNEQFF. The CDR3 nucleotides read TGTGCCAGCAGTTACGCGGGAGGCCTAAGGTACAATGAGCAGTTCTTC.